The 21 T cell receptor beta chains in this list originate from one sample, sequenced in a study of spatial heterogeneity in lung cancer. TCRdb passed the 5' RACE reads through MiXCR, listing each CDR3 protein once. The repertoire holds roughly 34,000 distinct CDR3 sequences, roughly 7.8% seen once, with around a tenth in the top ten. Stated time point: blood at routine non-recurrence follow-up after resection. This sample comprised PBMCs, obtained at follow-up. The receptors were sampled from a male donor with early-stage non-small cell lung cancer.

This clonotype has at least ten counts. The CDR3 DNA follows: TGCGCCAGCAGCCCCGCCGGGACAGATACGCAGTATTTT. This sequence encodes CASSPAGTDTQYF. This sequence joins TRBV5-1 and TRBJ2-3; no reliable D call. CDR3 length: 13 amino acids. Trimming took off 4 bases at V and 3 bases at J, with 9 bases between the two ends. Germline V gene lookup returns CDR1 SGHRS and CDR2 YFSETQ.

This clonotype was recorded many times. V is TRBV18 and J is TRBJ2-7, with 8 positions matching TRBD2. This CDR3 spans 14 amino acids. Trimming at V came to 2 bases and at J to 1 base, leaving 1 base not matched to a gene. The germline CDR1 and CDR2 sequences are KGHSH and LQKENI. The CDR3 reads CASSPTSGSYEQYF. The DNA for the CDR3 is TGTGCCAGCTCACCAACTAGCGGATCCTACGAGCAGTACTTC.

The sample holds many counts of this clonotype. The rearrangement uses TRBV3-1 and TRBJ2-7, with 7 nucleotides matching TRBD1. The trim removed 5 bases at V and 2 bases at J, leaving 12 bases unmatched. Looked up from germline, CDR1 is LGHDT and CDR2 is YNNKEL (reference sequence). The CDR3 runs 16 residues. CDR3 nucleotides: TGTGCCAGCAGCACCGCACCGGGACAGATCACCTACGAGCAGTACTTC. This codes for CASSTAPGQITYEQYF.

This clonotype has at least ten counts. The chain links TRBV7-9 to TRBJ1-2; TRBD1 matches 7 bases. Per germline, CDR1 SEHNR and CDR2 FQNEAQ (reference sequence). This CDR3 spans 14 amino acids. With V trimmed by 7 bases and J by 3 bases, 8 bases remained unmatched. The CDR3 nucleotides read TGTGCCAGCACCCTCTACACAGGGGACTATGGCTACACCTTC. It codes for CASTLYTGDYGYTF.

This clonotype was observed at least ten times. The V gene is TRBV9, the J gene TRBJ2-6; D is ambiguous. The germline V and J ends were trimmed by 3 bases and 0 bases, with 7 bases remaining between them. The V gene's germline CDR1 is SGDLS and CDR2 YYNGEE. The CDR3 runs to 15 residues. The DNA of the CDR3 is TGTGCCAGCAGCGCGCAGGTCTCTGGGGCCAACGTCCTGACTTTC. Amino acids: CASSAQVSGANVLTF.

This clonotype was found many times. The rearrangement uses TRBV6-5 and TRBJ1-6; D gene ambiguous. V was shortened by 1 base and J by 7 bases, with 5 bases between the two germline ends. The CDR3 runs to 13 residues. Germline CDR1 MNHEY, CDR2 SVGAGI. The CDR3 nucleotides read TGTGCCAGCAGTTACTTCGGAAATTCACCCCTCCACTTT. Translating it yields CASSYFGNSPLHF.

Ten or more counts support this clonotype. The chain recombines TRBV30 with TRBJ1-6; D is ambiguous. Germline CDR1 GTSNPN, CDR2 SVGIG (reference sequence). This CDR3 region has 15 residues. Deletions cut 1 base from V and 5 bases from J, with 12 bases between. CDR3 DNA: TGTGCCTGGAGTGCAGGACGGACCGATAATTCACCCCTCCACTTT. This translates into CAWSAGRTDNSPLHF.

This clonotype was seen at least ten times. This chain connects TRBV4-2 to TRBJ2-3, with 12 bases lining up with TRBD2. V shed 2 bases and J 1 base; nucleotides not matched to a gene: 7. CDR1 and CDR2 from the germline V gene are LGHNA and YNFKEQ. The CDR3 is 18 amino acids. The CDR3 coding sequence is TGTGCCAGCAGCCAAACTAGCGGGGGGCCGTCGGGCACAGATACGCAGTATTTT. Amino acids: CASSQTSGGPSGTDTQYF.

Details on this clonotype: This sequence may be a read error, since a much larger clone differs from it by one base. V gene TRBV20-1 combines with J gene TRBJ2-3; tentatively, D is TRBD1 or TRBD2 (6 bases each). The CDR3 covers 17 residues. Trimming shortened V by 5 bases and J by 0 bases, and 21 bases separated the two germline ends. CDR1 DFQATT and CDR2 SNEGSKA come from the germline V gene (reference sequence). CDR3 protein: CSAPSLIRGESTDTQYF. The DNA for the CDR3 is TGCAGTGCTCCCTCCTTGATAAGGGGGGAGAGCACAGATACGCAGTATTTT.

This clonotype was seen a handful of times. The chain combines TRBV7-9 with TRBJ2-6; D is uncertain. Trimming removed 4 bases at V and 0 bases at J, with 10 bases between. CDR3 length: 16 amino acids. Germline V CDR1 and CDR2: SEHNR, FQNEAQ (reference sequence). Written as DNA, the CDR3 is TGTGCCAGCAGCTCCCTAGGCCTCTCTGGGGCCAACGTCCTGACTTTC. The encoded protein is CASSSLGLSGANVLTF.

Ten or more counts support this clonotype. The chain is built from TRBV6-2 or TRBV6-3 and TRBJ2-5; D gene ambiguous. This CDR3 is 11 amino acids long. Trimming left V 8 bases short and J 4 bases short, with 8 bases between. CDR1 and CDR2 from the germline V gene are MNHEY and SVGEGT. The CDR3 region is CASGFGETQYF. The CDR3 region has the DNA TGTGCCAGCGGATTCGGAGAGACCCAGTACTTC.

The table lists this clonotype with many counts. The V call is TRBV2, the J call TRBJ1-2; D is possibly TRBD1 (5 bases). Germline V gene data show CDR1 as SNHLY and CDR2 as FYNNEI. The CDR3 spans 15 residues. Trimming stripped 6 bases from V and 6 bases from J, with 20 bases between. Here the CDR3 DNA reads TGTGCCAGCAGCCCAATTGGGGGGTTCAGTAATGGCTACACCTTC. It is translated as CASSPIGGFSNGYTF.

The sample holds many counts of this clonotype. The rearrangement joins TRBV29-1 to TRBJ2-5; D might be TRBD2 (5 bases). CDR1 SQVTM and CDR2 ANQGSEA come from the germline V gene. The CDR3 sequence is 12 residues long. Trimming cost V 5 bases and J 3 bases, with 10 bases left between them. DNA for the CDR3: TGCAGCGTTTTCCGGGAAGAAGAGACCCAGTACTTC. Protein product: CSVFREEETQYF.

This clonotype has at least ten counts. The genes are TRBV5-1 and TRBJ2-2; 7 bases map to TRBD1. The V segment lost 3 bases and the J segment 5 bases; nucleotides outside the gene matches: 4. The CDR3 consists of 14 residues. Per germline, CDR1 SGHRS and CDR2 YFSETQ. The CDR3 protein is CASSWTGETGELFF. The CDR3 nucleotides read TGCGCCAGCAGCTGGACAGGTGAAACCGGGGAGCTGTTTTTT.

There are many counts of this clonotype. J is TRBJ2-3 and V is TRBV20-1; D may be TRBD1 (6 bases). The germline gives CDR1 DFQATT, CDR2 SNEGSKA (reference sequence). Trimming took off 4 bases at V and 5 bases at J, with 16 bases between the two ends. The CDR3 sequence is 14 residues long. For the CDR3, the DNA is TGCAGTGCTACAGAGGGGGAAGTTGGAGATACGCAGTATTTT. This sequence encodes CSATEGEVGDTQYF.

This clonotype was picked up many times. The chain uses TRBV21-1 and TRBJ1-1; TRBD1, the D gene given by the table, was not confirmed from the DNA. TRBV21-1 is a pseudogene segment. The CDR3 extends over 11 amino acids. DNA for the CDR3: TGTGCCAGCCTCGGGGGCACTGAAGCTTTCTTT. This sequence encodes CASLGGTEAFF.

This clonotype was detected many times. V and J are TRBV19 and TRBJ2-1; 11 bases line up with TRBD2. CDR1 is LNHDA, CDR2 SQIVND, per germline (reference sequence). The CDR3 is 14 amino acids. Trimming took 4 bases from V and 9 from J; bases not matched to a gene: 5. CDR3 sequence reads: CASSNSGGAAEQFF. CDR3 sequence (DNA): TGTGCCAGTAGTAATAGCGGGGGGGCGGCTGAGCAGTTCTTC.

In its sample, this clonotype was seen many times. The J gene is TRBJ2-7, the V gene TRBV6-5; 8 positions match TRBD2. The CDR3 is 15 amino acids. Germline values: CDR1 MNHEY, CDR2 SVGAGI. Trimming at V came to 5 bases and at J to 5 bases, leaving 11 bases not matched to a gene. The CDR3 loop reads CASSPRGGRFNEQYF. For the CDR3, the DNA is TGTGCCAGCAGTCCCCGGGGGGGGCGCTTCAACGAGCAGTACTTC.

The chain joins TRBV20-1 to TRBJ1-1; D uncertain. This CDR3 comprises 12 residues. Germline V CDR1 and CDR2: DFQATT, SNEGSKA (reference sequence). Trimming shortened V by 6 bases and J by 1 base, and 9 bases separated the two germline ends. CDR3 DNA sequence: TGCAGTGCACCCACAGAGAACACTGAAGCTTTCTTT. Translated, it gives CSAPTENTEAFF.

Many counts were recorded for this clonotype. The CDR3 loop reads CASRPTGTYSPLHF. CDR3 coding DNA: TGTGCCAGCAGACCGACAGGGACATATTCACCCCTCCACTTT. The genes are TRBV5-6 and TRBJ1-6; the match to TRBD1 covers 7 bases. Unmatched junction bases numbered 7, after V lost 5 bases and J lost 8 bases. The CDR3 length is 14 residues. Germline CDR1 and CDR2: SGHDT and YYEEEE.

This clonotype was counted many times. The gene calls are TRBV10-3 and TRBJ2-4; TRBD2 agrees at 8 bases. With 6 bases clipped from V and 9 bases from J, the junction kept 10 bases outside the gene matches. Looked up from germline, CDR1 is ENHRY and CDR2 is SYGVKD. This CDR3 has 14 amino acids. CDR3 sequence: CAISRGERGTIQYF. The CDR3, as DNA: TGTGCCATCAGCAGAGGGGAGCGGGGGACCATTCAGTACTTC.